This TCR beta chain was sequenced for a study of CD8 T cells in ankylosing spondylitis. Study-wide results and limits: Clones linked to the disease showed a CD8+ phenotype. They occurred at relatively low frequencies in peripheral blood. Matched ankylosing spondylitis synovial fluid reportedly contained a significantly enriched population of disease-linked clones.

This clonotype occurred many times. Its antigen is unidentified. Using quantitative 5'-RACE with molecular barcodes, the authors made TCR beta libraries. TCRdb analysed the 5' RACE reads with MiXCR anew, one entry per CDR3 protein. The repertoire consists of 300,000 to 400,000 distinct CDR3 sequences, with roughly 15% occurring once and the leading ten covering 0.95% to 1.4%. Per germline, CDR1 DFQATT and CDR2 SNEGSKA (reference sequence). The CDR3 is made up of 14 amino acids. Trimming shortened V by 6 bases and J by 10 bases, and 21 bases separated the two germline ends. The chain joins TRBV20-1 to TRBJ1-4, with a possible D match to TRBD1 (5 bases). The source is a male donor with ankylosing spondylitis or in good health (not recorded which). Specimen: blood, either unsorted or a sorted T cell fraction (not recorded which). CDR3 nucleotide sequence: TGCAGTGCCAGCTCTGGGAGGGGCGCGAGAAAACTGTTTTTT. Translated, it gives CSASSGRGARKLFF.